The clone carrying this T cell receptor (beta chain) was detected only once. J gave up 5 bases and V 5 bases, and 8 bases lay outside the gene matches. CDR3 length equals 17 residues. Germline V gene data show CDR1 as MNHEY and CDR2 as SMNVEV (reference sequence). This entry is derived from a study of blood T cell repertoires in COVID-19. Original analysis: Reference gene primers were amplified, and this amplification served to estimate nucleated cell counts. Clones were sequenced by immunoSEQ multiplex PCR, and TCRdb holds only the in-frame ones, with some missing. V, J and clone size are taken as reported in that table, and D and trimming were inferred from the DNA itself. This repertoire shows 350,000 to 450,000 clones, less than 90% found once; its top ten account for around 5.1%. Those who participated ranged in age from roughly 18 to 100 years and resided in about two dozen US areas. Cohorts were assigned according to the clinical history that participants reported. Resolution of symptoms, clearance, or two negative PCRs was present in recovered Cohort 3 donors.

The sample consisted of PBMCs or T cells enriched from blood (not recorded which). The receptor was derived from a woman in her fifties or sixties who had recovered from COVID-19. This chain uses TRBV27 with TRBJ2-1; 14 bases agree with TRBD2. The CDR3 sequence is CASSPRLAGGNNNEQFF. The CDR3 region has the DNA TGTGCCAGCAGTCCACGACTAGCGGGGGGGAACAACAATGAGCAGTTCTTC.